Listed here are 17 T cell receptor beta chains from one sample, sequenced in a study of cytomegalovirus exposure and HLA in healthy donors. Vbeta (60) and Jbeta (13) primers were used in the PCR. Generated by immunoSEQ multiplex PCR, the TCRdb table keeps only in-frame clones and is missing some. This table holds around 140,000 clones, roughly 80% found once. The sequencing sample was made of PBMCs. The receptor source for this set is a man aged 35-49 years in good health and CMV-seronegative.

The chain is built from TRBV2 and TRBJ2-1, with 14 nucleotides matching TRBD2. Germline-derived CDR1 and CDR2 are SNHLY and FYNNEI. The CDR3 totals 15 residues. V was pared by 8 bases and J by 9 bases, with 9 bases of the junction left unmatched. The CDR3 DNA sequence: TGTGCCAGCGATTACGGGACTAGCGGGGGCGGTGAGCAGTTCTTC. Encoded protein: CASDYGTSGGGEQFF.

The sample holds a few counts of this clone. The V gene is TRBV5-5, the J gene TRBJ2-7; D gene unclear. This CDR3 contains 15 residues. The V end was cut by 0 bases, the J end by 3 bases, with 13 bases between. Germline values: CDR1 SGHKS, CDR2 YYEKEE (reference sequence). The CDR3 DNA follows: TGTGCCAGCAGCTTGGGGTCCCGGGTTAACTACGAGCAGTACTTC. Translation: CASSLGSRVNYEQYF.

V and J are TRBV23-1 and TRBJ2-5; TRBD1 matches at 8 bases. TRBV23-1 is reported as an ORF; its role is uncertain. The CDR3 extends over 16 amino acids. With 6 bases clipped from V and 4 bases from J, the junction kept 13 bases outside the gene matches. CDR3 region: CASSHPNQGASETQYF. CDR3 in DNA: TGCGCCAGCAGCCATCCTAACCAGGGGGCTTCAGAGACCCAGTACTTC.

The chain uses TRBV5-1 and TRBJ2-7; TRBD2 is a possible D gene (6 bases). The V gene lost 2 bases and the J gene lost 6 bases, with 21 bases spanning the gap. The CDR3 spans 16 residues. Germline V gene lookup returns CDR1 SGHRS and CDR2 YFSETQ. The CDR3 sequence is CASSFRPRDSGGEQYF. CDR3 DNA: TGCGCCAGCAGCTTCAGACCGAGGGACTCCGGGGGCGAGCAGTACTTC.

V is TRBV13 and J is TRBJ2-1; 9 bases are a match to TRBD1. CDR1 PRHDT and CDR2 FYEKMQ come from the germline V gene (reference sequence). This CDR3 has 16 residues. Losses at the gene ends were 3 bases for V and 7 bases for J; bases not matched to a gene: 10. In nucleotides, the CDR3 is TGTGCCAGCAGCTTTCCGGGACAGGGAAGTGAAAATGAGCAGTTCTTC. It specifies CASSFPGQGSENEQFF.

This chain connects TRBV28 to TRBJ2-3; possible D gene TRBD1, 6 bases. This CDR3 is built from 15 residues. Trimming shortened V by 4 bases and J by 2 bases, and 13 bases separated the two germline ends. CDR1 is MDHEN and CDR2 is SYDVKM in the germline V gene. CDR3 coding DNA: TGTGCCAGCAGTTCCCGGGACAAAGACACAGATACGCAGTATTTT. It encodes CASSSRDKDTDTQYF. Full variable domain (missing parts from reference TRBV28 and TRBJ2-3): DVKVTQSSRYLVKRTGEKVFLECVQDMDHENMFWYRQDPGLGLRLIYFSYDVKMKEKGDIPEGYSVSREKKERFSLILESASTNQTSMYLCASSSRDKDTDTQYFGPGTRLTVL.

The V call is TRBV5-5, the J call TRBJ1-4; TRBD1 is a possible D gene (5 bases). The CDR3 has 18 amino acids. Trimming took 4 bases from V and 14 from J, leaving 33 bases between them. Germline loops: CDR1 SGHKS, CDR2 YYEKEE (reference sequence). The CDR3 protein is CASSPANEQGPVTRGLFF. The CDR3 region has the DNA TGTGCCAGCAGCCCAGCAAACGAGCAAGGGCCGGTTACGCGGGGGCTGTTTTTT.

The genes are TRBV7-3 and TRBJ1-1; TRBD1 aligns across 7 bases. The CDR3 is made up of 14 amino acids. The germline V gene has CDR1 SGHTA and CDR2 FQGTGA. V was pared by 5 bases and J by 2 bases, with 5 bases of the junction left unmatched. The DNA for the CDR3 is TGTGCCAGCAGCCCCCAGGGGGATAACACTGAAGCTTTCTTT. It specifies CASSPQGDNTEAFF.

J is TRBJ1-3 and V is TRBV19; D remains ambiguous. Germline CDR1 is LNHDA and CDR2 is SQIVND (reference sequence). The CDR3 consists of 16 residues. V shed 3 bases and J shed 4 bases, with 16 bases lying between them. Written as DNA, the CDR3 is TGTGCCAGTAGTATGCCCGACGGGAGAAGAGGAAACACCATATATTTT. Translated: CASSMPDGRRGNTIYF.

This clone was picked up one time. The V call is TRBV11-2, the J call TRBJ1-1; the match to TRBD1 covers 8 bases. Germline CDR1 is SGHAT and CDR2 is FQNNGV. This CDR3 comprises 15 residues. After removal of 4 bases from V and 4 bases from J, the junction contained 8 bases not matched to a gene. CDR3 loop: CASSSGDRGRTEAFF. CDR3 sequence (DNA): TGTGCCAGCAGCTCCGGAGACAGGGGCCGCACTGAAGCTTTCTTT.

The chain has TRBV29-1 and TRBJ1-1; TRBD1 might be the D (6 bases). Germline CDR1 and CDR2: SQVTM and ANQGSEA. The CDR3 covers 12 residues. Trimming left V 5 bases short and J 5 bases short, with 12 bases between. As DNA, the CDR3 is TGCAGCGTTCGAGAAGGGGGTACTGAAGCTTTCTTT. This translates into CSVREGGTEAFF. Full variable domain (rest looked up from reference TRBV29-1 and TRBJ1-1): SAVISQKPSRDICQRGTSLTIQCQVDSQVTMMFWYRQQPGQSLTLIATANQGSEATYESGFVIDKFPISRPNLTFSTLTVSNMSPEDSSIYLCSVREGGTEAFFGQGTRLTVV.

CDR3 amino acids: CASSTPLGGREQFF. The DNA of the CDR3 is TGTGCCAGCAGTACCCCTCTGGGGGGACGCGAGCAGTTCTTC. The gene calls are TRBV28 and TRBJ2-1, with D possibly being TRBD2 (6 bases). The CDR3 extends over 14 amino acids. Trimming removed 5 bases from V and 10 bases from J, with 18 bases in between. Germline CDR1 is MDHEN and CDR2 is SYDVKM.

The chain links TRBV19 to TRBJ1-1; no clear D gene. The CDR3 has 12 residues. The V and J ends lost 0 bases and 7 bases respectively, with 6 bases between them. Germline values: CDR1 LNHDA, CDR2 SQIVND (reference sequence). The CDR3 coding sequence is TGTGCCAGTAGTATAGATCAGTTTGAAGCTTTCTTT. Protein: CASSIDQFEAFF.

The V gene is TRBV2, the J gene TRBJ2-7; D is perhaps TRBD2 (6 bases). The CDR3 has 13 residues. Germline values: CDR1 SNHLY, CDR2 FYNNEI. The germline V and J ends were trimmed by 7 bases and 2 bases, with 12 bases remaining between them. The CDR3 coding sequence is TGTGCCAGCACCGGAGGGCAAACCTACGAGCAGTACTTC. It translates to CASTGGQTYEQYF.

In the case of this clone: Sequence at one end of the junction differs from germline and may be a read error. V usage is TRBV9 and J usage is TRBJ2-1, with TRBD2 as a possible D gene (5 bases). This CDR3 is built from 13 residues. Germline CDR1 and CDR2: SGDLS and YYNGEE. The CDR3 DNA is TGTGCCAGCAGCAGCGGTCCCTACGATGAGCAGTTCTTC. It encodes CASSSGPYDEQFF.

In its sample, this clone was seen once. This specimen includes other DNA sequences encoding the same CDR3. The chain uses TRBV5-6 and TRBJ1-5, with TRBD1 identical over 8 bases. The CDR3 consists of 13 residues. J gave up 7 bases and V 0 bases, and 0 bases lay outside the gene matches. The germline gives CDR1 SGHDT, CDR2 YYEEEE. The CDR3 is CASSLDRGQPQHF. CDR3 in DNA: TGTGCCAGCAGCTTGGACAGGGGGCAGCCCCAGCATTTT.

The rearrangement joins TRBV29-1 to TRBJ2-2, with D perhaps matching TRBD1 (6 bases). Trimming stripped 4 bases from V and 6 bases from J, with 15 bases between. The CDR3 totals 14 residues. From germline, CDR1 is SQVTM and CDR2 ANQGSEA. The CDR3 sequence: CSVATGTWSGELFF. The CDR3, as DNA: TGCAGCGTTGCTACAGGGACGTGGTCCGGGGAGCTGTTTTTT.